The clone carrying this TCR beta chain was counted at least ten times. Antigen specificity is unknown. The data were taken from a study of Graves' ophthalmopathy and Graves' hyperthyroidism. Findings of the study overall: Blood also carried most expanded thyroid clonotypes exceeding 0.001 frequency.

From RNA, the CDR3 regions of TCR beta chains were amplified and sequenced. An initial RT-PCR round employing HTBI primers preceded a second-round multiplex PCR. From the multiplex PCR reads, TCRdb called clonotypes with MiXCR, one entry per CDR3 protein. In the table there are 300,000 or so distinct CDR3 sequences, roughly 15% of which are singletons. Having ophthalmopathy, the donors showed moderate-to-severe activity, CAS ≥3 and NOSPECS ≥4, with disease lasting under 3 months. Physicians reached a diagnosis by relying on clinical symptoms, serum thyroxine, TRAb, thyroid ultrasound and orbital computed tomography. The PBMCs were taken from about 9.7 ml of fresh peripheral blood. This CDR3 is built from 14 residues. The germline V gene encodes CDR1 LNHDA and CDR2 SQIVND (reference sequence). V was pared by 5 bases and J by 3 bases, with 6 bases of the junction left unmatched.

This sequence was found in an adult man with Graves' ophthalmopathy. This chain uses TRBV19 with TRBJ2-7; 8 nucleotides match TRBD1. Material: peripheral blood. The CDR3 sequence: CASSPQTGVYEQYF. CDR3 nucleotides: TGTGCCAGTAGTCCGCAGACAGGGGTCTACGAGCAGTACTTC.